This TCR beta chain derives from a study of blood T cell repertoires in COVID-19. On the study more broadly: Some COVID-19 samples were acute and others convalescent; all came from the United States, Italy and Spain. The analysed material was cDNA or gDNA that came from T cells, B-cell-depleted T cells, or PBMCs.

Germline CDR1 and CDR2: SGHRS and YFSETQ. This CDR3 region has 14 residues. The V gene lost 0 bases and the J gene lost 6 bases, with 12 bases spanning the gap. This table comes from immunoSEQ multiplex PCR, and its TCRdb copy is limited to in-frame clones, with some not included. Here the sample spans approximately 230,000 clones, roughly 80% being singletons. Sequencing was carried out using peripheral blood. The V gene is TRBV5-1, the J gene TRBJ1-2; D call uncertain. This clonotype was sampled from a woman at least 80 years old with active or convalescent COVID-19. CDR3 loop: CASSLAWADHGYTF. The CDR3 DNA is TGCGCCAGCAGCTTGGCCTGGGCAGATCATGGCTACACCTTC. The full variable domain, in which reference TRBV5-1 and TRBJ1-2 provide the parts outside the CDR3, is KAGVTQTPRYLIKTRGQQVTLSCSPISGHRSVSWYQQTPGQGLQFLFEYFSETQRNKGNFPGRFSGRQFSNSRSEMNVSTLELGDSALYLCASSLAWADHGYTFGSGTRLTVV.